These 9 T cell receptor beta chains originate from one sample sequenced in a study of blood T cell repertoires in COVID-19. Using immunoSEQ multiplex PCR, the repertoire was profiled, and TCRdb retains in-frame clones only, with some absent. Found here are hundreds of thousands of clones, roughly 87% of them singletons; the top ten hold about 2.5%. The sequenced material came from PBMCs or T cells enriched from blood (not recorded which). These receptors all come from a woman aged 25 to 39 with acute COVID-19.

CDR3 region: CASIPGEGGNTEAFF. The CDR3 DNA follows: TGTGCCAGCATCCCCGGGGAGGGAGGAAACACTGAAGCTTTCTTT. The chain uses TRBV5-5 and TRBJ1-1; no firm D call. V was cut by 6 bases and J by 2 bases, with 17 bases left in between. The CDR3 has 15 residues. Germline CDR1 reads SGHKS; CDR2 reads YYEKEE (reference sequence).

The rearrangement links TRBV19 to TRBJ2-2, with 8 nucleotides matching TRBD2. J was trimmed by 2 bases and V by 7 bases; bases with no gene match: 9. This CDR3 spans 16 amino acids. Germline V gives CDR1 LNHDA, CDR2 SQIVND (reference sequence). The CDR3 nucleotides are TGTGCCAGTAAAAGCGGGGGCGACTCTAACACCGGGGAGCTGTTTTTT. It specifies CASKSGGDSNTGELFF.

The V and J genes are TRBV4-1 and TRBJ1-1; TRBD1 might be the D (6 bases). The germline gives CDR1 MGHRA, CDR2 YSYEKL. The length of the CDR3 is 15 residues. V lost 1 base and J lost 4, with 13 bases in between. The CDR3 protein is CASSQGEGEATEAFF. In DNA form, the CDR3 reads TGCGCCAGCAGCCAAGGGGAGGGGGAAGCCACTGAAGCTTTCTTT.

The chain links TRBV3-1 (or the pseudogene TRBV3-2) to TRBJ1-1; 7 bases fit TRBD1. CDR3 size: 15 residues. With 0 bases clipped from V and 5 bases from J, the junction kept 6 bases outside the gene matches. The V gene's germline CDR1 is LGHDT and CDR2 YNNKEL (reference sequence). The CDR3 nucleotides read TGTGCCAGCAGCCAAGATAGGGGGCGCGATACTGAAGCTTTCTTT. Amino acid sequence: CASSQDRGRDTEAFF.

CDR3 loop: CASSLAPGGNQPQHF. CDR3 bases: TGCGCCAGCAGCTTGGCCCCAGGGGGCAATCAGCCCCAGCATTTT. The chain carries TRBV5-1 and TRBJ1-5; weak D call: TRBD1 (6 bases). V lost 0 bases and J 2 bases, leaving 9 bases between the germline ends. Germline CDR1 reads SGHRS; CDR2 reads YFSETQ. The CDR3 extends over 15 amino acids.

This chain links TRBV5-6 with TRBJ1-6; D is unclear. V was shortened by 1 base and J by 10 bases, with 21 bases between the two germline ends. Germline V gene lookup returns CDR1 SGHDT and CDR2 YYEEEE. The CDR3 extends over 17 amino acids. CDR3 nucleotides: TGTGCCAGCAGCTTGTTAAGACCCGACGGGTCAGAATCACCCCTCCACTTT. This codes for CASSLLRPDGSESPLHF.

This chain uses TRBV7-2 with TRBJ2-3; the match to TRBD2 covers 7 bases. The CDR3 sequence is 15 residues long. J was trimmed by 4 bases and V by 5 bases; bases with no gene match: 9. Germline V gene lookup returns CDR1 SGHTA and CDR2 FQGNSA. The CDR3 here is CASSISGLRADTQYF. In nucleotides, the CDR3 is TGTGCCAGCAGCATTAGCGGGCTGAGGGCAGATACGCAGTATTTT.

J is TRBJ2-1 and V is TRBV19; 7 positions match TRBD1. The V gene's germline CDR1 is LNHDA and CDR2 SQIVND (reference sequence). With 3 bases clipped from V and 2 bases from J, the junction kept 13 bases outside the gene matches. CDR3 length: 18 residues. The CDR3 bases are TGTGCCAGTAGTATGGCCAGGGGGTATGTGGTTGCCTACAATGAGCAGTTCTTC. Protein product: CASSMARGYVVAYNEQFF.

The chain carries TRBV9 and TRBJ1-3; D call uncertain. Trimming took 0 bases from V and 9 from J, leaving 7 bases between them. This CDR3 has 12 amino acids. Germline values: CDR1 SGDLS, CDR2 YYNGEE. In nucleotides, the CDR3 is TGTGCCAGCAGCGTAGAGCGTGGCACCATATATTTT. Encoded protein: CASSVERGTIYF.